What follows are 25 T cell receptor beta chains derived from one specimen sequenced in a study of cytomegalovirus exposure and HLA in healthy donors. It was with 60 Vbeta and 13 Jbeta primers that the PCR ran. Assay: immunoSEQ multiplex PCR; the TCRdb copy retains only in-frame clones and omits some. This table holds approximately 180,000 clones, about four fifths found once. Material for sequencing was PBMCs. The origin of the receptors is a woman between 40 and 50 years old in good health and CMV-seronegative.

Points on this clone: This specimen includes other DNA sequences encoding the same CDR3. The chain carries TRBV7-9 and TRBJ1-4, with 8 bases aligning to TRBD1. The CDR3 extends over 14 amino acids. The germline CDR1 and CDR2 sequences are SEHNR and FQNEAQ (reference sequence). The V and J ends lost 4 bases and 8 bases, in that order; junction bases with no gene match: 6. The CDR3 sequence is CASSSGQGNEKLFF. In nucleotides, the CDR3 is TGTGCCAGCAGCTCTGGACAGGGAAACGAAAAACTGTTTTTT.

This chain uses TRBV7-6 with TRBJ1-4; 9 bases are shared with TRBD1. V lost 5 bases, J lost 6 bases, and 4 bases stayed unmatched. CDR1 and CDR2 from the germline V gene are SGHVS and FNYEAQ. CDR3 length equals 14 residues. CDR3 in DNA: TGTGCCAGCAGCCTGGGACAGGGCTATGAAAAACTGTTTTTT. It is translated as CASSLGQGYEKLFF.

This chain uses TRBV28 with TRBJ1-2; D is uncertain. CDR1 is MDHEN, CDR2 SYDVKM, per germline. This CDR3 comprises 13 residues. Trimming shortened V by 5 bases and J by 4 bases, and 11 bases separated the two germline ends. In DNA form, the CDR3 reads TGTGCCAGCAGTGGGGTGGGGAGCTATGGCTACACCTTC. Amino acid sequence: CASSGVGSYGYTF.

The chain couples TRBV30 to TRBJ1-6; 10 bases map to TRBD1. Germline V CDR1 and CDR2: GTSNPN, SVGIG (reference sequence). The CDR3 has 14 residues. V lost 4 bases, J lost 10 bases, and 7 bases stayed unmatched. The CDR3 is CAWIPGTGESPLHF. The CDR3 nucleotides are TGTGCCTGGATTCCTGGGACAGGGGAATCACCCCTCCACTTT.

CDR3 region: CASSLIAGNEQFF. Written as DNA, the CDR3 is TGTGCCAGCAGCTTAATAGCGGGGAATGAGCAGTTCTTC. V gene TRBV7-6 combines with J gene TRBJ2-1, with TRBD2 matching over 8 bases. Germline V gives CDR1 SGHVS, CDR2 FNYEAQ. V was clipped by 2 bases and J by 7 bases; unmatched bases: 1. This CDR3 contains 13 residues.

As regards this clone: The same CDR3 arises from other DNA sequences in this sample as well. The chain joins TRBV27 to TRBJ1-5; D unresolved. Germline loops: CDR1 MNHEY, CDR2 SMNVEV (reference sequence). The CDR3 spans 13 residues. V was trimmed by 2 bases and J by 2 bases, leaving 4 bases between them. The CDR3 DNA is TGTGCCAGCAGTTTAAGAGGCAATCAGCCCCAGCATTTT. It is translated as CASSLRGNQPQHF.

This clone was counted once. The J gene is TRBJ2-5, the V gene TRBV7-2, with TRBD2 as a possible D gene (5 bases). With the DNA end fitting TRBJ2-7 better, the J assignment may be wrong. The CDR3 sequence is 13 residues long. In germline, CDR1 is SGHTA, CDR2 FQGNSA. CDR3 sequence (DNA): TGTGCCAGCAGCTTAGGGTGGCGGGCCGAGCAGTACTTC. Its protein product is CASSLGWRAEQYF.

The CDR3 loop reads CSVEGPSGTTYNEQFF. The CDR3 DNA sequence: TGCAGCGTTGAGGGCCCTAGCGGAACGACCTACAATGAGCAGTTCTTC. This chain connects TRBV29-1 to TRBJ2-1, with 7 bases identical to TRBD2. V trimming: 3 bases; J trimming: 2 bases; junction bases outside the gene matches: 10. In germline, CDR1 is SQVTM, CDR2 ANQGSEA. CDR3 size: 16 residues.

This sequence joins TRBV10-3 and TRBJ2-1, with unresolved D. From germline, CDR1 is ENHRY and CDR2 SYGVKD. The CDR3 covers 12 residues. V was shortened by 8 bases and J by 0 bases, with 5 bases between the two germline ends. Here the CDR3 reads CAIGGSYNEQFF. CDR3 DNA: TGTGCCATCGGCGGCTCCTACAATGAGCAGTTCTTC.

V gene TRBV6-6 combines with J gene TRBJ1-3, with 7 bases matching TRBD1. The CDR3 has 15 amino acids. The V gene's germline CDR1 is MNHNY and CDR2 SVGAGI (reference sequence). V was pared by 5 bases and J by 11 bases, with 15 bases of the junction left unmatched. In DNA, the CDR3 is TGTGCCAGCAGTAACCGGGACAGAGGGTCCGCCGCCATATATTTT. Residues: CASSNRDRGSAAIYF.

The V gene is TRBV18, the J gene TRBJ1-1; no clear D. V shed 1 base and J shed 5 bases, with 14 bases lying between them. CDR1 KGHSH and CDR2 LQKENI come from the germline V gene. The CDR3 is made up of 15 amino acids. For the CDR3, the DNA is TGTGCCAGCTCACCACGACTTGAGGGTGAGACTGAAGCTTTCTTT. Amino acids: CASSPRLEGETEAFF.

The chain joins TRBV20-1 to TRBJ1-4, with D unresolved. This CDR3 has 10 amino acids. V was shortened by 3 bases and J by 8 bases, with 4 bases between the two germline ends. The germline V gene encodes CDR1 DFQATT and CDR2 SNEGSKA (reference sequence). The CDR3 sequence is CSASREKLFF. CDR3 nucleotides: TGCAGTGCTAGCAGGGAAAAACTGTTTTTT.

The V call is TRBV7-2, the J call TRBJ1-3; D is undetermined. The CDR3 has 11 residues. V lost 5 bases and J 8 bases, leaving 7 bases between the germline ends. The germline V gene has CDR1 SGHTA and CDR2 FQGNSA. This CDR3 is CASSPRDTIYF. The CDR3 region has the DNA TGTGCCAGCAGCCCACGGGACACCATATATTTT.

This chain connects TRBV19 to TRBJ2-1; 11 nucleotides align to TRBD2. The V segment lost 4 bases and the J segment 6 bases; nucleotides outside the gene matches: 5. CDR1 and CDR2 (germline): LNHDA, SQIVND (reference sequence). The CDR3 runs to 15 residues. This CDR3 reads CASSNSGRAGNEQFF. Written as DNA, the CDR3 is TGTGCCAGTAGTAATAGCGGGAGGGCCGGCAATGAGCAGTTCTTC.

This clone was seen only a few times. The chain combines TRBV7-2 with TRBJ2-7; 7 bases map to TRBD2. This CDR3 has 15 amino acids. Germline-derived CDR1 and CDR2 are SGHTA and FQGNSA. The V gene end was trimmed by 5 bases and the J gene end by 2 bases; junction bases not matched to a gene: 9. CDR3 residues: CASSGGREAAYEQYF. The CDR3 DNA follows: TGTGCCAGCAGCGGGGGACGGGAGGCCGCCTACGAGCAGTACTTC.

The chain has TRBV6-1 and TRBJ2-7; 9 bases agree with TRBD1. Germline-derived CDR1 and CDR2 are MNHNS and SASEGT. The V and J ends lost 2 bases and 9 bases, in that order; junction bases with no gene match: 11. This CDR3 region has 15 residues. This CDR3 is CASSEYRGQGKVQYF. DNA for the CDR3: TGTGCCAGCAGTGAATATCGCGGACAGGGGAAGGTGCAGTACTTC.

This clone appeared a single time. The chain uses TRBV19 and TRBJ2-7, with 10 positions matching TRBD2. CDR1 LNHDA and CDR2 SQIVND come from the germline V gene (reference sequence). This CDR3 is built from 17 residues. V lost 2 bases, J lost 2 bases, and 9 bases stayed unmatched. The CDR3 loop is CASSIRTSGIEAYEQYF. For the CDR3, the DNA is TGTGCCAGTAGTATACGGACTAGCGGAATCGAGGCCTACGAGCAGTACTTC.

The CDR3 protein is CATLRTTGSYQPQHF. The DNA of the CDR3 is TGTGCCACCCTTCGGACGACAGGATCTTATCAGCCCCAGCATTTT. The chain combines TRBV28 with TRBJ1-5; tentative D call: TRBD1 (6 bases). The CDR3 sequence is 15 residues long. Trimming left V 10 bases short and J 5 bases short, with 21 bases between. CDR1 is MDHEN, CDR2 SYDVKM, per germline. The full variable domain, with the rest looked up from reference TRBV28 and TRBJ1-5, is DVKVTQSSRYLVKRTGEKVFLECVQDMDHENMFWYRQDPGLGLRLIYFSYDVKMKEKGDIPEGYSVSREKKERFSLILESASTNQTSMYLCATLRTTGSYQPQHFGDGTRLSIL.

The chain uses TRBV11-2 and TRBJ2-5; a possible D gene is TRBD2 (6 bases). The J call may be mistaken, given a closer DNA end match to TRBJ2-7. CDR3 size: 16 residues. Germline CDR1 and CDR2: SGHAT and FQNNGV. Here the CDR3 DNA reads TGTGCCAGCAGCCCGACTACGGGGGTAATCTCCTACGAGCAGTACTTC. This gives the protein CASSPTTGVISYEQYF.

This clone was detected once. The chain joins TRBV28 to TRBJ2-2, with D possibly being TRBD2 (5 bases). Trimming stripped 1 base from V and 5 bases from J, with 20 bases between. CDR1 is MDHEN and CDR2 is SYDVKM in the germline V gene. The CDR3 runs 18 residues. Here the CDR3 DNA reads TGTGCCAGCAGTTTATTCCTCCAAGTGAGGGCCAGGACCGGGGAGCTGTTTTTT. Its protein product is CASSLFLQVRARTGELFF.

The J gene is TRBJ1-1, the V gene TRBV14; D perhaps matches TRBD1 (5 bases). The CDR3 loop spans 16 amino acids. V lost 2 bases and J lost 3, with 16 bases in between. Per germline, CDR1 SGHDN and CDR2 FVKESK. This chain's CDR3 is CASSQITGLRDTEAFF. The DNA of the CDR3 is TGTGCCAGCAGCCAAATCACAGGTCTCCGGGACACTGAAGCTTTCTTT.

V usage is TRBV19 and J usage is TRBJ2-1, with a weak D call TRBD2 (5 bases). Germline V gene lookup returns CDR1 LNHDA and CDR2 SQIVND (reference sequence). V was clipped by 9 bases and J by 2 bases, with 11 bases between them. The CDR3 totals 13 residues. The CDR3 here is CASDGKTYNEQFF. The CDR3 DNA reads TGTGCCAGCGACGGGAAAACCTACAATGAGCAGTTCTTC. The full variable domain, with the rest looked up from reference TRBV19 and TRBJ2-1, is DGGITQSPKYLFRKEGQNVTLSCEQNLNHDAMYWYRQDPGQGLRLIYYSQIVNDFQKGDIAEGYSVSREKKESFPLTVTSAQKNPTAFYLCASDGKTYNEQFFGPGTRLTVL.

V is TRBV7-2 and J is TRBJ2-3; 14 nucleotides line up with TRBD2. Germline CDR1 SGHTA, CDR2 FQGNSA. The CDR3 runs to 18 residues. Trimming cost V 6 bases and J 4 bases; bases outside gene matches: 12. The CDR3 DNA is TGTGCCAGCAGTACAACCGGACTAGCGGGAGGAGTGGCAGATACGCAGTATTTT. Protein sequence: CASSTTGLAGGVADTQYF. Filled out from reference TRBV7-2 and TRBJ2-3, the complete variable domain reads GAGVSQSPSNKVTEKGKDVELRCDPISGHTALYWYRQSLGQGLEFLIYFQGNSAPDKSGLPSDRFSAERTGGSVSTLTIQRTQQEDSAVYLCASSTTGLAGGVADTQYFGPGTRLTVL.

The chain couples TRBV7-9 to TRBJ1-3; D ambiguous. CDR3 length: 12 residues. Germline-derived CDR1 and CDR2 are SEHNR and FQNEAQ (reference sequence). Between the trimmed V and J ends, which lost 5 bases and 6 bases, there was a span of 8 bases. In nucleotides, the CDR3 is TGTGCCAGCAGCGGCTCTCCAAACACCATATATTTT. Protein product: CASSGSPNTIYF.

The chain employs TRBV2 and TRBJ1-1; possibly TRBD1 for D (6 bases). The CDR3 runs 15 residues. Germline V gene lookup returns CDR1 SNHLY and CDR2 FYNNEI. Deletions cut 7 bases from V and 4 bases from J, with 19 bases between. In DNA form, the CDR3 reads TGTGCCAGCAAAGTCCGAGGGGGTGGGCCCACTGAAGCTTTCTTT. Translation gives CASKVRGGGPTEAFF.